A single sample is the source of the 2 T cell receptor beta chains below, sequenced in a study of response to subunit inactivated influenza vaccine. TCRdb redid the calling of the RT-PCR reads with MiXCR, one entry per CDR3 protein. This sample has 560,000 or so distinct CDR3 sequences, with 6% to 9% found just once. Source: PBMCs from blood, taken less than 30 months after vaccination. All receptors derive from a man aged 50-75 years who received an inactivated influenza vaccine.

In its sample, this clonotype was seen once. V and J are TRBV3-1 and TRBJ2-7, with 8 bases aligning to TRBD2. CDR1 is LGHDT and CDR2 is YNNKEL in the germline V gene (reference sequence). With 11 bases clipped from V and 7 bases from J, the junction kept 13 bases outside the gene matches. The CDR3 is 13 residues long. CDR3 sequence: CAGQTAGAFEQYF. The DNA for the CDR3 is TGTGCCGGCCAAACAGCGGGAGCATTTGAGCAGTACTTC.

This clonotype was found many times. The chain combines TRBV7-9 with TRBJ2-2; D possibly matches TRBD1 or TRBD2 (5 bases each). Germline V gene data show CDR1 as SEHNR and CDR2 as FQNEAQ (reference sequence). The V end lost 5 bases, the J end lost 6 bases, and 16 bases lay between the germline ends. The CDR3 totals 15 residues. DNA of the CDR3: TGTGCCAGCAGCATAGGGGCCCCAGCGGCCGGGGAGCTGTTTTTT. Translating it yields CASSIGAPAAGELFF.